The 14 T cell receptor beta chains below come from one sample, sequenced in a study of monozygotic twins with inflammatory bowel disease. TCRdb reprocessed the 5' RACE reads, with one entry per CDR3 protein and no DNA. Its table lists 200,000 to 250,000 distinct CDR3 sequences. Sequences were obtained from blood. The receptors come from a human donor with ulcerative colitis or Crohn's disease, or a healthy co-twin of an affected twin (not recorded which).

This chain uses TRBV7-2 with TRBJ2-1; TCRdb reports TRBD2, a call that lacks DNA to check it against. Germline CDR1 reads SGHTA; CDR2 reads FQGNSA. The CDR3 is 15 residues long. The CDR3 reads CASSLVGTSYNEQFF.

CDR3 protein: CASSLAVFGGGETQYF. The V call is TRBV5-5, the J call TRBJ2-5; TCRdb gives TRBD2 as the D gene, but with no DNA this cannot be confirmed. The CDR3 totals 16 residues. Germline V gene data show CDR1 as SGHKS and CDR2 as YYEKEE (reference sequence).

This sequence joins TRBV20-1 and TRBJ2-4. Germline lookup yields CDR1 DFQATT and CDR2 SNEGSKA (reference sequence). The CDR3 has 14 amino acids. This CDR3 is CSAPIEPSRNIQYF.

This CDR3 reads CASSQRDSRQETLYF. The V and J genes are TRBV3-1 and TRBJ2-5; TCRdb picks TRBD1, but there is no DNA to check that call. This CDR3 comprises 15 residues. The germline CDR1 and CDR2 sequences are LGHDT and YNNKEL (reference sequence).

The J gene is TRBJ2-7, the V gene TRBV20-1; TCRdb names TRBD2, which stays unverified in the absence of DNA. The CDR3 is 15 residues long. CDR1 is DFQATT and CDR2 is SNEGSKA in the germline V gene (reference sequence). The CDR3 loop is CSATPTSGASYEQYF.

This sequence joins TRBV7-3 and TRBJ1-1; the TCRdb call, TRBD1, lacks DNA for checking. This CDR3 comprises 15 residues. Germline V lookup: CDR1 SGHTA, CDR2 FQGTGA. The CDR3 protein is CASSQSGPAGPEAFF.

The genes are TRBV4-1 and TRBJ2-2; TCRdb outputs TRBD2, but without DNA this stays unchecked. CDR1 is MGHRA and CDR2 is YSYEKL in the germline V gene. This CDR3 has 14 residues. CDR3 sequence reads: CASSQDRLPGELFF.

This chain links TRBV20-1 with TRBJ1-1; TCRdb designates TRBD1, a call that cannot be tested without DNA. CDR1 and CDR2 (germline): DFQATT, SNEGSKA (reference sequence). CDR3 length: 15 amino acids. CDR3 loop: CSARPSGGANTEAFF.

The chain is built from TRBV7-8 and TRBJ2-7. The CDR3 is 15 amino acids. Per the germline V gene, CDR1 is SGHVS and CDR2 is FQNEAQ. CDR3 loop: CASSYLDRTSYEQYF. Full variable domain (missing parts from reference TRBV7-8 and TRBJ2-7): GAGVSQSPRYKVAKRGQDVALRCDPISGHVSLFWYQQALGQGPEFLTYFQNEAQLDKSGLPSDRFFAERPEGSVSTLKIQRTQQEDSAVYLCASSYLDRTSYEQYFGPGTRLTVT.

V and J are TRBV2 and TRBJ1-2; TCRdb's D call of TRBD1 is untestable without DNA. The CDR3 totals 16 residues. Germline lookup yields CDR1 SNHLY and CDR2 FYNNEI. CDR3 sequence: CASSAQGAGTNYGYTF. The whole variable domain, remainder taken from reference TRBV2 and TRBJ1-2, is EPEVTQTPSHQVTQMGQEVILRCVPISNHLYFYWYRQILGQKVEFLVSFYNNEISEKSEIFDDQFSVERPDGSNFTLKIRSTKLEDSAMYFCASSAQGAGTNYGYTFGSGTRLTVV.

The J gene is TRBJ2-3, the V gene TRBV18. The V gene's germline CDR1 is KGHSH and CDR2 LQKENI. This CDR3 has 15 residues. The CDR3 sequence is CASSLGGEGTDTQYF.

The chain couples TRBV7-9 to TRBJ2-1; no DNA is available, so the TRBD1 call from TCRdb remains unchecked. The CDR3 covers 12 residues. The germline gives CDR1 SEHNR, CDR2 FQNEAQ (reference sequence). The CDR3 here is CCIRGAPDEQFF.

This chain connects TRBV4-3 to TRBJ2-7; TCRdb picks TRBD2, but there is no DNA to check that call. CDR3 length: 16 amino acids. The germline V gene encodes CDR1 LGHNA and CDR2 YSLEER. This CDR3 reads CASSQDRRGGLNEQYF.

The chain uses TRBV20-1 and TRBJ1-5; no DNA is available, so the TRBD1 call from TCRdb remains unchecked. The CDR3 extends over 14 amino acids. Germline V lookup: CDR1 DFQATT, CDR2 SNEGSKA (reference sequence). CDR3: CSAEGQGVSQPQHF.